The rows below give T cell receptor beta chains drawn from one sample of a study of blood T cell repertoires in COVID-19. Only in-frame clones appear in the TCRdb table, and some are missing; sequencing was by immunoSEQ multiplex PCR. The data show over 200,000 clones, 75% to 90% seen once. Sequencing was carried out using peripheral blood. These TCRs come from a young woman who had recovered from COVID-19. Both conserved end residues are part of each CDR3. The D gene is left open where the match is weak. For some rows the clone size is stated as once, few or many, or as a class when expanded; others skip it.

TRBD2 TRBJ2-1 . TRBV5-1 CASSGGTSGGESYNEQFF TGCGCCAGCAGCGGTGGGACTAGCGGGGGGGAGTCCTACAATGAGCAGTTCTTC
. TRBJ1-4 once TRBV12-5 CASGLSLGVNEKLFF TGTGCTAGTGGACTCAGCCTCGGGGTTAATGAAAAACTGTTTTTT
TRBD1 TRBJ2-5 . TRBV5-4 CASSSRQGYQETQYF TGTGCCAGCAGCTCTCGACAGGGCTATCAAGAGACCCAGTACTTC
. TRBJ1-2 . TRBV6-2/TRBV6-3 CASSYSLNYGYTF TGTGCCAGCAGTTACTCTCTTAACTATGGCTACACCTTC
TRBD1 TRBJ1-6 few TRBV19 CASTTDRGRAPLHF TGTGCCAGTACCACCGACAGGGGGAGGGCACCCCTCCACTTT
TRBD1 TRBJ1-3 . TRBV24-1 CATSDLCGRPDRVVAGNTIYF TGTGCCACCAGTGATTTGTGTGGTCGGCCCGACAGGGTAGTGGCCGGAAACACCATATATTTT
. TRBJ1-4 . TRBV19 CASSMGRTEKLFF TGTGCCAGTAGTATGGGGAGAACTGAAAAACTGTTTTTT
TRBD1 TRBJ2-5 . TRBV18 CASSSRQGASETQYF TGTGCCAGCTCATCCCGACAGGGGGCCTCGGAGACCCAGTACTTC
TRBD1 TRBJ2-7 . TRBV18 CASSPPGQYEQYF TGTGCCAGCTCACCACCGGGACAGTACGAGCAGTACTTC
TRBD2 TRBJ2-1 . TRBV6-5 CASSHRGGLYNEQFF TGTGCCAGCAGTCACCGGGGGGGCCTGTACAATGAGCAGTTCTTC
TRBD1 TRBJ2-5 . TRBV4-1 CASSPTGTADQETQYF TGCGCCAGCAGCCCTACCGGGACAGCAGACCAAGAGACCCAGTACTTC
. TRBJ1-5 . TRBV19 CASTPQEGLSNQPQHF TGTGCCAGTACCCCACAGGAGGGACTAAGCAATCAGCCCCAGCATTTT
TRBD2 TRBJ2-1 . TRBV6-2/TRBV6-3 CASSPETSGAIRSSYNEQFF TGTGCCAGCAGCCCCGAGACTAGCGGGGCGATAAGAAGCTCCTACAATGAGCAGTTCTTC
TRBD1 TRBJ2-3 . TRBV3-1/TRBV3-2 CASSPGTATLTDTQYF TGTGCCAGCAGTCCCGGGACAGCTACTCTCACAGATACGCAGTATTTT
. TRBJ2-3 . TRBV19 CASHPQLAGRTDTQYF TGTGCCAGTCACCCCCAACTAGCAGGCCGCACAGATACGCAGTATTTT
. TRBJ2-7 . TRBV6-2/TRBV6-3 CASSPHRREPFIGYEQYF TGTGCCAGCAGTCCGCACCGTCGAGAACCATTCATTGGCTACGAGCAGTACTTC
. TRBJ2-3 . TRBV29-1 CSARQASTDTQYF TGCAGCGCCCGACAGGCTAGCACAGATACGCAGTATTTT